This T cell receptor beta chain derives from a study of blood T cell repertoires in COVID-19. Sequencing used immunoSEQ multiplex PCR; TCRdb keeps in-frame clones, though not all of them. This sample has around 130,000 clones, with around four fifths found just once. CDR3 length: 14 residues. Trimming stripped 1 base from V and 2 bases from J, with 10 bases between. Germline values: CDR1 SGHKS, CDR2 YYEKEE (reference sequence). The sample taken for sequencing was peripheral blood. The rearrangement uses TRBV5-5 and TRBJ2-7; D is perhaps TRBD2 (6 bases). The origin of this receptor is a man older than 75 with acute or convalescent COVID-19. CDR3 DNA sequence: TGTGCCAGCAGCTTGTGGGGGGAGGCCTACGAGCAGTACTTC. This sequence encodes CASSLWGEAYEQYF.